The 26 T cell receptor beta chains below come from one sample, sequenced in a study of blood T cell repertoires in COVID-19. The assay was immunoSEQ multiplex PCR, and TCRdb's table has in-frame clones only and misses some. The sample records about 140,000 clones, 70% to 90% being singletons. The source material was peripheral blood. These receptors were taken from a man in his 70s with acute or convalescent COVID-19.

This chain joins TRBV5-1 and TRBJ1-2; a weak D match, TRBD1 (6 bases). In germline, CDR1 is SGHRS, CDR2 YFSETQ. This CDR3 comprises 13 residues. Trimming removed 4 bases at V and 5 bases at J, with 12 bases between. The CDR3 spells CASSRIQGYGYTF. As DNA, the CDR3 is TGCGCCAGCAGCCGGATACAGGGTTATGGCTACACCTTC.

The chain employs TRBV19 and TRBJ1-5; the match to TRBD1 covers 8 bases. The CDR3 totals 15 residues. J lost 7 bases, V lost 8 bases, and 13 bases had no gene match. Germline V CDR1 and CDR2: LNHDA, SQIVND (reference sequence). CDR3 bases: TGTGCCAGTCGAAGACAGGGGCTCTCGGAACAGCCCCAGCATTTT. It codes for CASRRQGLSEQPQHF.

This sequence joins TRBV3-1 (or the pseudogene TRBV3-2) and TRBJ1-2; D unresolved. Looked up from germline, CDR1 is LGHDT and CDR2 is YNNKEL (reference sequence). Between the trimmed V and J ends, which lost 0 bases and 3 bases, there was a span of 14 bases. This CDR3 has 16 amino acids. The CDR3 coding sequence is TGTGCCAGCAGCCAAGAATCGACGTCCGGGGACTATGGCTACACCTTC. This gives the protein CASSQESTSGDYGYTF.

This clone was seen once. The chain carries TRBV3-1 (or the pseudogene TRBV3-2) and TRBJ1-1, with 7 positions matching TRBD1. V was clipped by 2 bases and J by 1 base; unmatched bases: 1. The CDR3 is 14 residues long. Germline assignment: CDR1 LGHDT and CDR2 YNNKEL (reference sequence). The CDR3 region is CASSQRDRNTEAFF. Here the CDR3 DNA reads TGTGCCAGCAGCCAACGGGACAGGAACACTGAAGCTTTCTTT.

In this sample, this clone turned up once. The chain couples TRBV6-5 to TRBJ1-4; 11 bases fit TRBD1. The CDR3 is 15 residues long. Germline-derived CDR1 and CDR2 are MNHEY and SVGAGI. V shed 7 bases, J shed 7 bases, and the junction held 8 bases outside the gene matches. CDR3 in amino acids: CASNTRDRGTEKLFF. The CDR3 DNA sequence: TGTGCCAGCAATACCCGGGACAGGGGGACTGAAAAACTGTTTTTT.

The V call is TRBV2, the J call TRBJ2-1, with 9 bases lining up with TRBD1. CDR1 and CDR2 (germline): SNHLY, FYNNEI. Losses at the gene ends were 6 bases for V and 12 bases for J; bases not matched to a gene: 9. There are 13 residues in the CDR3. This CDR3 is CASRFQQGARQFF. In DNA, the CDR3 is TGTGCCAGCAGGTTTCAACAGGGGGCCCGGCAGTTCTTC.

V usage is TRBV6-1 and J usage is TRBJ2-5; 16 nucleotides line up with TRBD2. CDR1 is MNHNS, CDR2 SASEGT, per germline. The CDR3 is 17 amino acids. With V trimmed by 4 bases and J by 5 bases, 7 bases remained unmatched. Here the CDR3 reads CASSVGLAGGPGETQYF. CDR3 DNA sequence: TGTGCCAGCAGTGTGGGACTAGCGGGAGGGCCAGGGGAGACCCAGTACTTC.

This clone is a singleton in its sample. The chain couples TRBV18 to TRBJ2-1, with D perhaps matching TRBD2 (7 bases). Germline V gene lookup returns CDR1 KGHSH and CDR2 LQKENI. V lost 6 bases and J lost 6, with 18 bases in between. This CDR3 has 15 residues. The CDR3 protein is CASSKGGGAGNEQFF. CDR3 DNA: TGTGCCAGCTCCAAAGGTGGGGGGGCTGGCAATGAGCAGTTCTTC.

In nucleotides, the CDR3 is TGTGCCAGCTCACCACCCACCAACCAGGGGAAGGGTGAAGCTTTCTTT. Protein product: CASSPPTNQGKGEAFF. This sequence joins TRBV18 and TRBJ1-1; the D gene is possibly TRBD1 (6 bases). This CDR3 has 16 residues. Germline V gives CDR1 KGHSH, CDR2 LQKENI. Trimming pared 0 bases from V and 7 bases from J, leaving 18 bases between.

The genes are TRBV7-9 and TRBJ2-1, with 11 nucleotides matching TRBD2. V gave up 4 bases and J gave up 0 bases; unmatched junction bases: 11. From germline, CDR1 is SEHNR and CDR2 FQNEAQ (reference sequence). The CDR3 runs to 19 residues. The CDR3 here is CASSSEGLAVKISYNEQFF. Written as DNA, the CDR3 is TGTGCCAGCAGCTCGGAGGGACTAGCGGTAAAAATCTCCTACAATGAGCAGTTCTTC.

The rearrangement uses TRBV7-3 and TRBJ2-2; TRBD2 aligns across 10 bases. In germline, CDR1 is SGHTA, CDR2 FQGTGA. V was pared by 3 bases and J by 6 bases, with 4 bases of the junction left unmatched. CDR3 length equals 15 residues. CDR3 in DNA: TGTGCCAGCAGCTTGGGAGCGGGAGGGCCCGGGGAGCTGTTTTTT. Its protein product is CASSLGAGGPGELFF.

This clone showed up just a few times. The chain links TRBV27 to TRBJ1-6, with D tentatively TRBD1 (5 bases). V was pared by 6 bases and J by 8 bases, with 14 bases between. From germline, CDR1 is MNHEY and CDR2 SMNVEV (reference sequence). The CDR3 contains 14 residues. CDR3 in DNA: TGTGCCAGCAGGCCAGGGTCAGGCCATTCACCCCTCCACTTT. Translated, it gives CASRPGSGHSPLHF.

The rearrangement links TRBV4-1 to TRBJ2-7; 9 bases are shared with TRBD1. Germline values: CDR1 MGHRA, CDR2 YSYEKL. V shed 4 bases and J 3 bases; nucleotides not matched to a gene: 7. This CDR3 has 15 residues. CDR3 region: CASSLSGTGIYEQYF. The CDR3 DNA sequence: TGCGCCAGCAGCCTATCCGGGACAGGGATCTACGAGCAGTACTTC.

The chain carries TRBV9 and TRBJ1-1; D is perhaps TRBD1 (6 bases). Trimming pared 3 bases from V and 1 base from J, leaving 13 bases between. CDR1 is SGDLS, CDR2 YYNGEE, per germline. The CDR3 loop spans 15 amino acids. As DNA, the CDR3 is TGTGCCAGCAGCGGTTCAAGGACAGCGAACACTGAAGCTTTCTTT. Protein sequence: CASSGSRTANTEAFF.

The chain combines TRBV19 with TRBJ1-2, with D hard to call. The CDR3 has 13 residues. From germline, CDR1 is LNHDA and CDR2 SQIVND (reference sequence). The V end was cut by 7 bases, the J end by 3 bases, with 12 bases between. CDR3 DNA: TGTGCCAGTAACCGGGGTCGAGACTATGGCTACACCTTC. It encodes CASNRGRDYGYTF.

The chain combines TRBV11-2 with TRBJ1-6; 7 bases match TRBD1. The CDR3 is 14 residues long. From germline, CDR1 is SGHAT and CDR2 FQNNGV. The V and J ends lost 5 bases and 4 bases, in that order; junction bases with no gene match: 2. The CDR3 spells CASSPGQYNSPLHF. CDR3 in DNA: TGTGCCAGCAGCCCGGGACAGTATAATTCACCCCTCCACTTT.

This clone has more than one count but fewer than ten. The genes are TRBV30 and TRBJ1-4; no definite D call. The CDR3 contains 13 residues. Deletions cut 1 base from V and 4 bases from J, with 7 bases between. Germline V CDR1 and CDR2: GTSNPN, SVGIG (reference sequence). CDR3 in DNA: TGTGCCTGGAGTGCTGACTTTAATGAAAAACTGTTTTTT. Encoded protein: CAWSADFNEKLFF.

The CDR3 region is CASSSLRTVGYTF. The CDR3 DNA follows: TGTGCCAGCAGTTCCTTACGGACAGTAGGCTACACCTTC. This chain links TRBV28 with TRBJ1-2; perhaps TRBD1 as D (6 bases). The CDR3 is made up of 13 amino acids. Germline V CDR1 and CDR2: MDHEN, SYDVKM. The V gene lost 4 bases and the J gene lost 8 bases, with 14 bases spanning the gap.

The chain recombines TRBV7-2 with TRBJ2-7, with 14 nucleotides matching TRBD2. CDR3 length: 15 residues. Germline V gene lookup returns CDR1 SGHTA and CDR2 FQGNSA. V gave up 6 bases and J gave up 4 bases; unmatched junction bases: 5. The CDR3 sequence is CASSYGTSGGYEQYF. The CDR3 DNA is TGTGCCAGCAGTTATGGGACTAGCGGGGGATACGAGCAGTACTTC.

This clone has a single count. The V and J genes are TRBV14 and TRBJ1-1; 7 bases map to TRBD1. The CDR3 loop spans 13 amino acids. The trim removed 6 bases at V and 6 bases at J, leaving 7 bases unmatched. Germline CDR1 is SGHDN and CDR2 is FVKESK. CDR3 sequence (DNA): TGTGCCAGCAGGCATAGACAGGGCGCTGAAGCTTTCTTT. It specifies CASRHRQGAEAFF.

This rearrangement joins TRBV2 to TRBJ1-5; no clear D. Germline assignment: CDR1 SNHLY and CDR2 FYNNEI. Deletions cut 5 bases from V and 1 base from J, with 9 bases between. This CDR3 region has 14 residues. The CDR3 DNA follows: TGTGCCAGCAGTAGCCTGCGGAGCAATCAGCCCCAGCATTTT. This codes for CASSSLRSNQPQHF. Together with reference TRBV2 and TRBJ1-5, the CDR3 gives the full variable domain: EPEVTQTPSHQVTQMGQEVILRCVPISNHLYFYWYRQILGQKVEFLVSFYNNEISEKSEIFDDQFSVERPDGSNFTLKIRSTKLEDSAMYFCASSSLRSNQPQHFGDGTRLSIL.

The chain combines TRBV5-1 with TRBJ2-3; 7 nucleotides line up with TRBD1. Germline trimming cut 2 bases from V and 1 base from J; bases unmatched to any gene: 4. Germline CDR1 and CDR2: SGHRS and YFSETQ. The CDR3 spans 15 residues. The CDR3, as DNA: TGCGCCAGCAGCTTTCTAGACAGGGGCACAGATACGCAGTATTTT. Translated, it gives CASSFLDRGTDTQYF. Full variable domain (missing parts from reference TRBV5-1 and TRBJ2-3): KAGVTQTPRYLIKTRGQQVTLSCSPISGHRSVSWYQQTPGQGLQFLFEYFSETQRNKGNFPGRFSGRQFSNSRSEMNVSTLELGDSALYLCASSFLDRGTDTQYFGPGTRLTVL.

This chain uses TRBV9 with TRBJ2-1; 7 bases match TRBD2. The germline gives CDR1 SGDLS, CDR2 YYNGEE. The CDR3 contains 17 residues. V was pared by 0 bases and J by 3 bases, with 9 bases of the junction left unmatched. This CDR3 is CASSVGRGSQNYNEQFF. In nucleotides, the CDR3 is TGTGCCAGCAGCGTAGGACGCGGGAGCCAAAACTACAATGAGCAGTTCTTC. Full variable domain (rest looked up from reference TRBV9 and TRBJ2-1): DSGVTQTPKHLITATGQRVTLRCSPRSGDLSVYWYQQSLDQGLQFLIQYYNGEERAKGNILERFSAQQFPDLHSELNLSSLELGDSALYFCASSVGRGSQNYNEQFFGPGTRLTVL.

V usage is TRBV7-9 and J usage is TRBJ1-1; unclear D gene. V gave up 5 bases and J gave up 0 bases, with 7 bases separating them. From germline, CDR1 is SEHNR and CDR2 FQNEAQ (reference sequence). This CDR3 is 13 amino acids long. CDR3 loop: CASSVNMNTEAFF. CDR3 sequence (DNA): TGTGCCAGCAGCGTTAACATGAACACTGAAGCTTTCTTT.

This rearrangement joins TRBV5-6 to TRBJ1-5, with a tentative D call TRBD1 (5 bases). Germline V gene lookup returns CDR1 SGHDT and CDR2 YYEEEE. Trimming took 0 bases from V and 0 from J, leaving 7 bases between them. The CDR3 has 15 amino acids. The CDR3 nucleotides read TGTGCCAGCAGCTTGGGACAGTATAGCAATCAGCCCCAGCATTTT. Residues: CASSLGQYSNQPQHF.

V and J are TRBV6-1 and TRBJ1-2, with 9 bases aligning to TRBD1. The V segment lost 5 bases and the J segment 1 base; nucleotides outside the gene matches: 5. The germline gives CDR1 MNHNS, CDR2 SASEGT. This CDR3 comprises 15 residues. The CDR3 sequence is CASSSRGQGNYGYTF. DNA for the CDR3: TGTGCCAGCAGTTCCCGGGGACAGGGTAACTATGGCTACACCTTC.